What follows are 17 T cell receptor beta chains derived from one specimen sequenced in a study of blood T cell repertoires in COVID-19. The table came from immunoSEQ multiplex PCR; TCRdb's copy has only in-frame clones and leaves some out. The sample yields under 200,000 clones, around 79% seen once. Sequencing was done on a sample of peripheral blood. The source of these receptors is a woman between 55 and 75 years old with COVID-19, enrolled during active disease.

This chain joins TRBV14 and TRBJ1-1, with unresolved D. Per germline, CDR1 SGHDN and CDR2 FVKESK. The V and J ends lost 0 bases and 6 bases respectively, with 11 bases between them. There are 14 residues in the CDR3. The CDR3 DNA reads TGTGCCAGCAGCCAAGATCCGGTCGTGGCTGAAGCTTTCTTT. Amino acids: CASSQDPVVAEAFF.

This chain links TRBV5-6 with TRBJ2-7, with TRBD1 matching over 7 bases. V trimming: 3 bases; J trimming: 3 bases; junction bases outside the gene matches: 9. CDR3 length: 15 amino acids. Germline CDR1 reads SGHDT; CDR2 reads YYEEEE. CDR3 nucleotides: TGTGCCAGCAGCTATAAAACGACAGGGAACTACGAGCAGTACTTC. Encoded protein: CASSYKTTGNYEQYF.

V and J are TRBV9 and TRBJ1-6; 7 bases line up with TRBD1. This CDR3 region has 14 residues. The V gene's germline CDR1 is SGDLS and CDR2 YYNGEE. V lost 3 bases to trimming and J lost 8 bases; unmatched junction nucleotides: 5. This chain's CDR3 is CASSAGTVYSPLHF. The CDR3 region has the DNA TGTGCCAGCAGCGCCGGGACAGTCTATTCACCCCTCCACTTT.

In nucleotides, the CDR3 is TGCGCCAGCCGGCGCTCCGGACTAGCGGGGGGGAGCACAGATACGCAGTATTTT. As protein: CASRRSGLAGGSTDTQYF. The gene calls are TRBV5-1 and TRBJ2-3; TRBD2 agrees at 15 bases. The CDR3 contains 18 residues. CDR1 and CDR2 from the germline V gene are SGHRS and YFSETQ. V shed 7 bases and J 0 bases; nucleotides not matched to a gene: 9.

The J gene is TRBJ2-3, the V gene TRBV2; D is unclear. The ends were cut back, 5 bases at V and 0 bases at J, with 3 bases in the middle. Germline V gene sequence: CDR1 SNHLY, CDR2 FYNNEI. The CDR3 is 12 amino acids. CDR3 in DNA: TGTGCCAGCAGTCTAAGCACAGATACGCAGTATTTT. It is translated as CASSLSTDTQYF.

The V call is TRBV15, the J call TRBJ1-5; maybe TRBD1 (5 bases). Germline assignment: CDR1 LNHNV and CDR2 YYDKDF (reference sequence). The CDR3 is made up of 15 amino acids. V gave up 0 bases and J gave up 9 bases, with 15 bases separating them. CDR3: CATSRDPRGIRPQHF. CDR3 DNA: TGTGCCACCAGCAGAGATCCTCGGGGGATTAGGCCCCAGCATTTT.

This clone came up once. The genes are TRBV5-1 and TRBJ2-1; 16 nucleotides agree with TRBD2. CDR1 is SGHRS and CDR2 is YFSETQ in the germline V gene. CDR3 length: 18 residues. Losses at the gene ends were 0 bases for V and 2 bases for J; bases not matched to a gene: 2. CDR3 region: CASSLAGTSGGAYNEQFF. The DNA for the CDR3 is TGCGCCAGCAGCTTGGCGGGGACTAGCGGGGGGGCCTACAATGAGCAGTTCTTC.

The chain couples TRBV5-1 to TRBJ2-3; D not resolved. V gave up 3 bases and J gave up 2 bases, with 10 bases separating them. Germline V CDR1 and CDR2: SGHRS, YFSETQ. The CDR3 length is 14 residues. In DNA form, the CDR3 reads TGCGCCAGCAGCTCCCTCTTATACACAGATACGCAGTATTTT. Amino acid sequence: CASSSLLYTDTQYF.

For the CDR3, the DNA is TGTGCCAGCAGCGGGACACCGAACACTGAAGCTTTCTTT. It codes for CASSGTPNTEAFF. This rearrangement joins TRBV3-1 (or the pseudogene TRBV3-2) to TRBJ1-1; D is possibly TRBD1 (6 bases). Germline CDR1 and CDR2: LGHDT and YNNKEL (reference sequence). V gave up 5 bases and J gave up 1 base, with 8 bases separating them. The CDR3 runs to 13 residues.

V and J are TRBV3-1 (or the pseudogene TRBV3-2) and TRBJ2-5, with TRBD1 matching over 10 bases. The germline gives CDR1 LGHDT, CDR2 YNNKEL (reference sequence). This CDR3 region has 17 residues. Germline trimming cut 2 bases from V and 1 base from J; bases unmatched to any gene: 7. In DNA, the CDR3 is TGTGCCAGCAGCCAATTAGGGACAGGGGAAGTCCAAGAGACCCAGTACTTC. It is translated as CASSQLGTGEVQETQYF.

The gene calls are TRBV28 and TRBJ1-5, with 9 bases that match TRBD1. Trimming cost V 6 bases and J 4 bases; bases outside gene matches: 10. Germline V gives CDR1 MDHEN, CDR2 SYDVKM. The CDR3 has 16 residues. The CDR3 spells CASRGPGQGFNQPQHF. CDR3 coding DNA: TGTGCCAGCAGAGGCCCGGGACAGGGCTTTAATCAGCCCCAGCATTTT.

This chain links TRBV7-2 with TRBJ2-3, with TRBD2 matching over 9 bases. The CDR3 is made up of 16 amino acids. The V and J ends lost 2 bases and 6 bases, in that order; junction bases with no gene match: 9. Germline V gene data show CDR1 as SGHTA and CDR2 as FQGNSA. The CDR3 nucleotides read TGTGCCAGCAGCTTATTTCCCCTCAGCGGGAGGGATACGCAGTATTTT. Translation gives CASSLFPLSGRDTQYF.

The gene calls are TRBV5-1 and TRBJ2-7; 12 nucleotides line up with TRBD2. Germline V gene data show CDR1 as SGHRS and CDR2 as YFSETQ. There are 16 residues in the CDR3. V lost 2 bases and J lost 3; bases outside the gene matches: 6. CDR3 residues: CASSFGSSGRVYEQYF. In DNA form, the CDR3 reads TGCGCCAGCAGCTTTGGGTCTAGCGGGAGGGTCTACGAGCAGTACTTC.

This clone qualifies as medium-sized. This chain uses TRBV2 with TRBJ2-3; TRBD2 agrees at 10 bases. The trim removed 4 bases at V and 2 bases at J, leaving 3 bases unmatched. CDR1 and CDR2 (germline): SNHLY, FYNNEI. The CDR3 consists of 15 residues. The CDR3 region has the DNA TGTGCCAGCAGTGTAGCGGGGGGAGACACAGATACGCAGTATTTT. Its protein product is CASSVAGGDTDTQYF.

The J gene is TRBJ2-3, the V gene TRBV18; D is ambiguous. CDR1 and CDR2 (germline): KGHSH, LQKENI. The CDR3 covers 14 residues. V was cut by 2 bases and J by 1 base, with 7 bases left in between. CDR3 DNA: TGTGCCAGCTCACCAAGCGAAGGCACAGATACGCAGTATTTT. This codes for CASSPSEGTDTQYF.

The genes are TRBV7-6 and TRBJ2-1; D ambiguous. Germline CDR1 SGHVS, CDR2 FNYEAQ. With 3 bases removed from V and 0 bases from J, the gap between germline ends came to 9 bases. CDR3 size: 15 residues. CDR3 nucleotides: TGTGCCAGCAGCTTCGATGGCATCTCCTACAATGAGCAGTTCTTC. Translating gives CASSFDGISYNEQFF.

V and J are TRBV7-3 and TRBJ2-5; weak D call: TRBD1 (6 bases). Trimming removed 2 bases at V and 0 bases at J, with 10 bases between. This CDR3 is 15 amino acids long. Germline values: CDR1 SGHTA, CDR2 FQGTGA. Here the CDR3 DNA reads TGTGCCAGCAGCTTAGTGGGGGCTAACCAAGAGACCCAGTACTTC. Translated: CASSLVGANQETQYF.